This T cell receptor (beta chain) was sequenced for a study of T cell repertoires in cytomegalovirus infection. Study in general: Public TCR beta signatures indicated both CMV infection and matching HLA type.

V lost 3 bases and J 0 bases, leaving 13 bases between the germline ends. This CDR3 has 16 amino acids. Germline values: CDR1 SGHDN, CDR2 FVKESK. Study-wide findings and caveats: Dominating the ex vivo response were TCR beta clonotypes that were CMV-specific and HLA-C-restricted.

TCRdb processed the reads anew with MiXCR; each CDR3 protein has one entry. The repertoire includes roughly 500,000 distinct CDR3 sequences, about 33% of them detected once, and 17% sits in the top ten. This clonotype has just a few counts. Its antigen is currently unknown. The V call is TRBV14, the J call TRBJ2-3; TRBD1 might be the D (5 bases). Sequenced here: cultured PBMCs, sampled from culture after CMV antigen stimulation. The clonotype originates from a human donor in good health (CMV status not recorded). Some clones in this sample may be carry-over from other donors' samples. DNA of the CDR3: TGTGCCAGCAGCCAGAGGACAACCTACAGCACAGATACGCAGTATTTT. Amino acid sequence: CASSQRTTYSTDTQYF.